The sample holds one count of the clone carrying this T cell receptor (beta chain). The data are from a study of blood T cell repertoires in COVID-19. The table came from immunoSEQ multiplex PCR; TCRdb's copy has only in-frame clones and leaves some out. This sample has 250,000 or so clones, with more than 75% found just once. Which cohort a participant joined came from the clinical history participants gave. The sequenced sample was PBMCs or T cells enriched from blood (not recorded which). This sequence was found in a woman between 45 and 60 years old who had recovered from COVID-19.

CDR3: CASSQSLAGGLETQYF. The CDR3 DNA reads as TGTGCCAGCAGCCAATCACTAGCGGGAGGGCTAGAGACCCAGTACTTC. This chain joins TRBV28 and TRBJ2-5; TRBD2 agrees at 13 bases. Germline assignment: CDR1 MDHEN and CDR2 SYDVKM. The CDR3 runs 16 residues. With V trimmed by 6 bases and J by 4 bases, 8 bases remained unmatched.